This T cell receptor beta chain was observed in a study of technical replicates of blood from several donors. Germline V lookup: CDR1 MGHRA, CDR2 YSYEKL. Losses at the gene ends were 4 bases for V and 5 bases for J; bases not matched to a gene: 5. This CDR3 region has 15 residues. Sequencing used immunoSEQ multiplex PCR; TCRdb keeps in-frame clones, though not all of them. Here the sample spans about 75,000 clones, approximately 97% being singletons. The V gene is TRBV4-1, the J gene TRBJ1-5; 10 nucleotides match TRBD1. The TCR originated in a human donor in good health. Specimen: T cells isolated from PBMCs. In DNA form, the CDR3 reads TGCGCCAGCAGCCTTGGACAGGGGGGAGATCAGCCCCAGCATTTT. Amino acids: CASSLGQGGDQPQHF.